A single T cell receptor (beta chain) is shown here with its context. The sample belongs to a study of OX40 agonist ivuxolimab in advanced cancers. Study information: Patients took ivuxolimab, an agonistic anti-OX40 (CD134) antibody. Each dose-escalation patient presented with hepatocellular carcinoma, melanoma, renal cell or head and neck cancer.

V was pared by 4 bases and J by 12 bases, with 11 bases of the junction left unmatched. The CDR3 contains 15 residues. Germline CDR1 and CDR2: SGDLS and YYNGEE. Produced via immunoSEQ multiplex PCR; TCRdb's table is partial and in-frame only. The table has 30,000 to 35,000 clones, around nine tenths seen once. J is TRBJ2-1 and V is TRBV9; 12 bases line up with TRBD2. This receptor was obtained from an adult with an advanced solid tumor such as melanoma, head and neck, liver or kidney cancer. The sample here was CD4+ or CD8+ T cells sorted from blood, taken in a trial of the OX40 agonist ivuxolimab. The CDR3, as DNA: TGTGCCAGCAGCACCCCGGGACTAGCGGGTTCAGGGCAGTTCTTC. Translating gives CASSTPGLAGSGQFF.